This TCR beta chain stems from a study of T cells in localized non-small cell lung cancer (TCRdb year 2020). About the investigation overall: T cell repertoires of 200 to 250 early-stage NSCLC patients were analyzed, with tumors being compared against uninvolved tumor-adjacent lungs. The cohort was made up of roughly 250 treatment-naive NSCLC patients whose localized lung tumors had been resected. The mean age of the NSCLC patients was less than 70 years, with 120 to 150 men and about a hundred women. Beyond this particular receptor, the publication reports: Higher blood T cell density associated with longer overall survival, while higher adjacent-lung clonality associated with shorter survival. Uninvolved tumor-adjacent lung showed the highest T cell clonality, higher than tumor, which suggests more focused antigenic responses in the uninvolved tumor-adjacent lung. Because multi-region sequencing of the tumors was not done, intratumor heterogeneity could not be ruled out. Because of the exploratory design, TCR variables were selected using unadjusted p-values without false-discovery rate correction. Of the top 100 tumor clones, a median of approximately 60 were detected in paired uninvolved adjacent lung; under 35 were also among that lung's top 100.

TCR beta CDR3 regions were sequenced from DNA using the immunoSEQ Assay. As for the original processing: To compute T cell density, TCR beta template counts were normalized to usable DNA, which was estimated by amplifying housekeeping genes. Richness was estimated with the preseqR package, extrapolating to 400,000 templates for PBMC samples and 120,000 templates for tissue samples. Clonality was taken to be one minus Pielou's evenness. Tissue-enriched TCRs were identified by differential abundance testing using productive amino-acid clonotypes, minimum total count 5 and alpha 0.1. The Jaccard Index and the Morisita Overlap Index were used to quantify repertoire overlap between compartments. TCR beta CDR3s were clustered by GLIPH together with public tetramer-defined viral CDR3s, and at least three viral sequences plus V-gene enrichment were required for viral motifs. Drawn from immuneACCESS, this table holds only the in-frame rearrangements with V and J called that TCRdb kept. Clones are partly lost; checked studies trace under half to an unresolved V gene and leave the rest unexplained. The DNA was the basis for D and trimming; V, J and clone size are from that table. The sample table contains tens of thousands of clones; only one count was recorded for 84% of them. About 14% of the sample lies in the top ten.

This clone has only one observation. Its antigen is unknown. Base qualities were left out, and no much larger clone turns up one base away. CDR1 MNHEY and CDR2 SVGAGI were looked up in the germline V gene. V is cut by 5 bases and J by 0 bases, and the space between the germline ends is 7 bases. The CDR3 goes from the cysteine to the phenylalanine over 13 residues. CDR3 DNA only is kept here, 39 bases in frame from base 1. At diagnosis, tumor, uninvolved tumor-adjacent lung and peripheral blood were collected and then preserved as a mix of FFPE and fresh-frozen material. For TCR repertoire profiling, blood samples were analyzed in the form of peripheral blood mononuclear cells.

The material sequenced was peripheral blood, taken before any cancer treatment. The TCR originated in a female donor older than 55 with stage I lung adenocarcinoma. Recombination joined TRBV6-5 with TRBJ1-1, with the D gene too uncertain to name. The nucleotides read TGTGCCAGCAGTCCCGTTGTGAACACTGAAGCTTTCTTT. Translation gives CASSPVVNTEAFF.